The entry that follows covers one T cell receptor (beta chain) sequence. The data were taken from a study of blood T cell repertoires in COVID-19. Study in general: Samples of COVID-19 (acute and convalescent) were obtained from the United States, Italy and Spain. T cells, B-cell-depleted T cells, or PBMCs provided the cDNA or gDNA that served as material.

Germline V gene lookup returns CDR1 SGHRS and CDR2 YFSETQ. This CDR3 region has 15 residues. Trimming cost V 0 bases and J 3 bases, with 10 bases left between them. The Seattle patients, enrolled during active infection, were followed longitudinally. TCRdb's copy holds only in-frame clones and misses some; the assay was immunoSEQ multiplex PCR. The sample lists some 370,000 clones; around 87% were seen once. The chain recombines TRBV5-1 with TRBJ1-3; a weak D match, TRBD1 (6 bases). The sample consisted of peripheral blood. This receptor was identified in a woman in her twenties or thirties with COVID-19, enrolled during active disease. The CDR3 DNA reads TGCGCCAGCAGCTTGGGCACAGGGTATGGAAACACCATATATTTT. Translated, it gives CASSLGTGYGNTIYF.